These T cell receptor beta chains were read from a single sample in a study of blood T cell repertoires in COVID-19. Libraries were prepared by immunoSEQ multiplex PCR; TCRdb keeps only in-frame clonotypes and omits some of them. The table lists about 140,000 clones, roughly 85% of them singletons. Source material: PBMCs or T cells enriched from blood (not recorded which). These receptors originate from a woman between 50 and 59 years old who had recovered from COVID-19. Each CDR3 is given with its conserved first and last residue. The D gene is left open where the match is weak. Clone size, where shown, is once, few, many, or a class for clones that have expanded.

D	V	size	J	CDR3	DNA
NA	TRBV6-4	NA	TRBJ2-2	CASRGQLPGELFF	TGTGCCAGCAGAGGACAGCTCCCCGGGGAGCTGTTTTTT
TRBD1	TRBV30	NA	TRBJ1-1	CAWSPQGAEAFF	TGTGCCTGGAGTCCACAGGGGGCTGAAGCTTTCTTT
NA	TRBV18	once	TRBJ2-3	CASSPQTGVRRLDTQYF	TGTGCCAGCTCACCACAGACGGGAGTTAGGCGTTTGGATACGCAGTATTTT
NA	TRBV19	NA	TRBJ1-5	CASSIVHSNQPQHF	TGTGCCAGTAGTATAGTCCATAGCAATCAGCCCCAGCATTTT
TRBD1	TRBV28	once	TRBJ2-3	CASSFRDRDTDTQYF	TGTGCCAGCAGTTTCCGGGACAGGGACACAGATACGCAGTATTTT
NA	TRBV27	few	TRBJ1-5	CASSRNRDSNQPQHF	TGTGCCAGCAGTCGTAACAGGGATAGCAATCAGCCCCAGCATTTT
NA	TRBV3-1/TRBV3-2	once	TRBJ2-3	CASSQDMAGAIADTQYF	TGTGCCAGCAGCCAAGATATGGCGGGGGCCATCGCAGATACGCAGTATTTT
NA	TRBV7-9	few	TRBJ1-1	CASSLGLRVGQNTEAFF	TGTGCCAGCAGCTTGGGCCTTCGAGTGGGGCAGAACACTGAAGCTTTCTTT
NA	TRBV28	NA	TRBJ2-3	CASSVAIQNRAQYF	TGTGCCAGCAGTGTAGCAATCCAAAACCGGGCGCAGTATTTT
NA	TRBV28	NA	TRBJ1-3	CAGTGSGNTIYF	TGTGCCGGAACAGGGTCCGGAAACACCATATATTTT
NA	TRBV6-1	few	TRBJ1-6	CASSEAGRDNSPLHF	TGTGCCAGCAGTGAGGCAGGGAGGGATAATTCACCCCTCCACTTT
TRBD1	TRBV6-5	once	TRBJ2-7	CASRPQTGYSTEQYF	TGTGCCAGCAGGCCACAGACAGGGTACTCTACCGAGCAGTACTTC
TRBD1	TRBV7-3	many	TRBJ1-3	CASSDRAGNTIYF	TGTGCCAGCAGCGACAGGGCCGGAAACACCATATATTTT
TRBD2	TRBV6-5	NA	TRBJ2-1	CASSYLGTSGPREQFF	TGTGCCAGCAGTTACCTCGGGACTAGCGGGCCCAGGGAGCAGTTCTTC
TRBD2	TRBV28	NA	TRBJ2-5	CASSPGISGRETQYF	TGTGCCAGCAGTCCCGGTATTAGCGGGAGAGAGACCCAGTACTTC
NA	TRBV30	NA	TRBJ1-1	CAWSVPTQGNTEAFF	TGTGCCTGGAGTGTCCCCACCCAGGGCAACACTGAAGCTTTCTTT
NA	TRBV7-6	few	TRBJ2-7	CASSLDLLGAPYEQYF	TGTGCCAGCAGCTTAGATTTGCTAGGGGCCCCCTACGAGCAGTACTTC
NA	TRBV18	many	TRBJ1-2	CASSPPTESYGYTF	TGTGCCAGCTCACCACCGACAGAGAGCTATGGCTACACCTTC
NA	TRBV6-4	NA	TRBJ2-6	CASSESSDGANVLTF	TGTGCCAGCAGTGAATCGTCAGATGGGGCCAACGTCCTGACTTTC
TRBD1	TRBV7-9	NA	TRBJ2-7	CASSLQQGAIGDEQYF	TGTGCCAGCAGCTTACAACAGGGGGCTATCGGCGACGAGCAGTACTTC
TRBD1	TRBV4-1	few	TRBJ1-4	CASSQEGTALNEKLFF	TGCGCCAGCAGCCAAGAAGGGACAGCCCTTAATGAAAAACTGTTTTTT
NA	TRBV6-6	NA	TRBJ1-5	CASSRDIGSNQPQHF	TGTGCCAGCAGCAGGGACATTGGGAGCAATCAGCCCCAGCATTTT
NA	TRBV9	NA	TRBJ1-6	CASSVGGGSYNSPLHF	TGTGCCAGCAGCGTAGGGGGCGGCTCCTATAATTCACCCCTCCACTTT
TRBD2	TRBV11-1	NA	TRBJ2-1	CASSLSGTTEQFF	TGTGCCAGCAGCTTAAGCGGGACCACTGAGCAGTTCTTC
NA	TRBV30	NA	TRBJ1-3	CAGIGGNTIYF	TGTGCCGGCATCGGGGGAAACACCATATATTTT
NA	TRBV29-1	NA	TRBJ2-3	CSVERGSTDTQYF	TGCAGCGTTGAAAGGGGAAGCACAGATACGCAGTATTTT
NA	TRBV7-9	NA	TRBJ2-7	CASSLDRAPYEQYF	TGTGCCAGCAGCTTAGACAGAGCCCCCTACGAGCAGTACTTC
TRBD1	TRBV6-5	NA	TRBJ2-7	CASRQGDPYEQYF	TGTGCCAGCAGACAGGGGGACCCCTACGAGCAGTACTTC
NA	TRBV27	few	TRBJ1-4	CASSFRRRKDNEKLFF	TGTGCCAGCAGTTTCCGGAGGAGGAAAGATAATGAAAAACTGTTTTTT
TRBD1	TRBV7-3	once	TRBJ2-3	CASSLTGGPDTQYF	TGTGCCAGCAGCTTGACAGGGGGCCCAGATACGCAGTATTTT
TRBD1	TRBV11-3	once	TRBJ2-7	CASSLYWDSSYEQYF	TGTGCCAGCAGCCTATATTGGGACAGCTCCTACGAGCAGTACTTC
NA	TRBV7-9	NA	TRBJ1-2	CASRFDSGDYGYTF	TGTGCCAGCAGATTTGACAGTGGGGACTATGGCTACACCTTC
NA	TRBV6-4	once	TRBJ1-5	CASSSGNSNQPQHF	TGTGCCAGCAGTTCGGGAAATAGCAATCAGCCCCAGCATTTT
NA	TRBV3-1/TRBV3-2	NA	TRBJ2-1	CASSGPGTQTYNEQFF	TGTGCCAGCAGCGGCCCCGGGACTCAGACCTACAATGAGCAGTTCTTC
NA	TRBV11-3	NA	TRBJ1-3	CASSYRTVSGNTIYF	TGTGCCAGCAGCTATCGGACAGTCTCTGGAAACACCATATATTTT
NA	TRBV14	NA	TRBJ1-4	CASSPRGWPNEKLFF	TGTGCCAGCAGCCCCCGGGGGTGGCCTAATGAAAAACTGTTTTTT
TRBD1	TRBV19	NA	TRBJ1-2	CASSLRDSYGYTF	TGTGCCAGTAGTTTGAGGGACAGCTATGGCTACACCTTC
TRBD1	TRBV9	NA	TRBJ2-2	CASSPQGRGTGELFF	TGTGCCAGCAGCCCACAGGGGCGAGGCACCGGGGAGCTGTTTTTT
NA	TRBV9	NA	TRBJ2-1	CASSPNSEQFF	TGTGCCAGCAGCCCGAATAGTGAGCAGTTCTTC
NA	TRBV6-1	NA	TRBJ2-1	CASSEVRLAGEQFF	TGTGCCAGCAGTGAAGTGAGGTTAGCAGGGGAGCAGTTCTTC
NA	TRBV6-4	NA	TRBJ1-1	CASSVRVGDTEAFF	TGTGCCAGCAGTGTGAGGGTTGGGGACACTGAAGCTTTCTTT
TRBD2	TRBV5-1	few	TRBJ2-7	CASSLSLAGAGSKYF	TGCGCCAGCAGCTTGAGCCTAGCGGGAGCTGGGAGCAAGTACTTC
TRBD2	TRBV19	NA	TRBJ2-1	CASQRGSGAYNEQFF	TGTGCCAGTCAGCGGGGTAGCGGCGCCTACAATGAGCAGTTCTTC
TRBD1	TRBV11-2	NA	TRBJ1-2	CASSSGQGLGSYGYTF	TGTGCCAGCAGCTCGGGACAGGGGCTGGGCTCTTATGGCTACACCTTC
NA	TRBV5-6	NA	TRBJ2-2	CASSLDQLANTGELFF	TGTGCCAGCAGCTTGGACCAACTTGCGAACACCGGGGAGCTGTTTTTT
NA	TRBV21-1	NA	TRBJ1-6	CASSKGRGADSPLHF	TGTGCCAGCAGCAAAGGGCGGGGGGCGGATTCACCCCTCCACTTT
NA	TRBV3-1/TRBV3-2	NA	TRBJ2-1	CASSLYLDLDYDEQFF	TGTGCCAGCAGCCTATACCTCGACCTAGATTACGATGAGCAGTTCTTC
NA	TRBV5-6	NA	TRBJ1-2	CASRYTGLPYGYTF	TGTGCCAGCAGGTATACAGGGCTTCCGTATGGCTACACCTTC
NA	TRBV27	NA	TRBJ2-3	CASSSLYRDTQYF	TGTGCCAGCAGTTCCCTATACCGAGATACGCAGTATTTT
TRBD1	TRBV7-7	NA	TRBJ2-5	CASSSGTVQETQYF	TGTGCCAGCAGCTCCGGGACAGTCCAAGAGACCCAGTACTTC
TRBD2	TRBV7-6	NA	TRBJ2-2	CASSPGGRITGELFF	TGTGCCAGCAGCCCGGGGGGGCGGATCACCGGGGAGCTGTTTTTT
NA	TRBV30	NA	TRBJ2-6	CALSQSGANVLTF	TGTGCATTGTCACAGTCTGGGGCCAACGTCCTGACTTTC
TRBD1	TRBV14	NA	TRBJ2-1	CASSRTGGLSAIF	TGTGCCAGCAGCCGCACAGGGGGCCTATCCGCGATCTTC
NA	TRBV4-1	NA	TRBJ1-6	CASSQGLYNSPLHF	TGCGCCAGCAGCCAGGGACTGTATAATTCACCCCTCCACTTT
TRBD1	TRBV11-3	NA	TRBJ1-2	CASSPRTGLFNYGYTF	TGTGCCAGCAGCCCTAGGACAGGGCTTTTTAACTATGGCTACACCTTC
NA	TRBV27	NA	TRBJ1-6	CASSHGQINSPLHF	TGTGCCAGCAGCCATGGACAGATCAATTCACCCCTCCACTTT
NA	TRBV5-1	NA	TRBJ2-2	CASSRDTNTGELFF	TGCGCCAGCAGCCGAGACACCAACACCGGGGAGCTGTTTTTT